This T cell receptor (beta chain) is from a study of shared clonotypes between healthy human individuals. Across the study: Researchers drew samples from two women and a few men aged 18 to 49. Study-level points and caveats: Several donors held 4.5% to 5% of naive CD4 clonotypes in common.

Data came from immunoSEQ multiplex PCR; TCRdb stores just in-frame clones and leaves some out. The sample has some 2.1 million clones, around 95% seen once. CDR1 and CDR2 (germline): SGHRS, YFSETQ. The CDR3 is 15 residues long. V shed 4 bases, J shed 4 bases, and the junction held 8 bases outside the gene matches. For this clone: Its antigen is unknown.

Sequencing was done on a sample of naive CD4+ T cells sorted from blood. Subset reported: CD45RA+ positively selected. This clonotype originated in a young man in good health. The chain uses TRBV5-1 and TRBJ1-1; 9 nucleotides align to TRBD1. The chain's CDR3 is CASSTRQGQGTEAFF. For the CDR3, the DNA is TGCGCCAGCAGCACAAGACAGGGACAGGGCACTGAAGCTTTCTTT.